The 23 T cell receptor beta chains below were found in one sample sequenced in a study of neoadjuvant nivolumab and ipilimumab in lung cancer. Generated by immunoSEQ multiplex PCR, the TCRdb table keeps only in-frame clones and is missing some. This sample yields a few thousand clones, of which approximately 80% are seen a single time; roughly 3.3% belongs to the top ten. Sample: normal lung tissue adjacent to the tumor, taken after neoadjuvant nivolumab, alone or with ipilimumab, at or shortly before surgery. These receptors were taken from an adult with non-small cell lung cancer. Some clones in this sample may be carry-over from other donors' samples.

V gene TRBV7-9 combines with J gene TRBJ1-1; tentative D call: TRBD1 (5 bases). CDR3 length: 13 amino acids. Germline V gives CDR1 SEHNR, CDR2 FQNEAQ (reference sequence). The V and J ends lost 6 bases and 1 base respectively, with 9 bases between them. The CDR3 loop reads CASRTQGNTEAFF. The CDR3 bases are TGTGCCAGCAGAACCCAGGGGAACACTGAAGCTTTCTTT. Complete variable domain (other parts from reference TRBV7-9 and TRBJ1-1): DTGVSQNPRHKITKRGQNVTFRCDPISEHNRLYWYRQTLGQGPEFLTYFQNEAQLEKSRLLSDRFSAERPKGSFSTLEIQRTEQGDSAMYLCASRTQGNTEAFFGQGTRLTVV.

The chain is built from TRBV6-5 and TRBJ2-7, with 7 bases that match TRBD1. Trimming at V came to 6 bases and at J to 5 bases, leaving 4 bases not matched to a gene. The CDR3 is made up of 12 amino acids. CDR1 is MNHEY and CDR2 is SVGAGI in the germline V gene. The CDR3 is CASRRDSHEQYF. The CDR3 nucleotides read TGTGCCAGCAGACGGGACAGTCACGAGCAGTACTTC.

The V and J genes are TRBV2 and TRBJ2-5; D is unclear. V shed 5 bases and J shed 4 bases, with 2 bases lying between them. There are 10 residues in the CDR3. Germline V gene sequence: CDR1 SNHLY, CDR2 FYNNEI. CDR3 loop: CASSRETQYF. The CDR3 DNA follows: TGTGCCAGCAGTCGAGAGACCCAGTACTTC.

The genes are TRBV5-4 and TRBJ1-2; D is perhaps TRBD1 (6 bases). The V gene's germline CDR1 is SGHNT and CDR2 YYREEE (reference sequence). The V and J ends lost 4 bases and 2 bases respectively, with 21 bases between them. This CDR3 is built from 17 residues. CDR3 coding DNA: TGTGCCAGCAGCCGAGGGGCTTCCCGGGACACCAACTATGGCTACACCTTC. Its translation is CASSRGASRDTNYGYTF.

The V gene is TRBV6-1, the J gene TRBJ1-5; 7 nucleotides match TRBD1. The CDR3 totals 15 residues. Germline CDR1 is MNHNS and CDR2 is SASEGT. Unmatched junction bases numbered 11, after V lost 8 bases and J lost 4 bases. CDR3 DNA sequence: TGTGCCAGCTCCGAAGCGGGACAGCAGAATCAGCCCCAGCATTTT. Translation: CASSEAGQQNQPQHF.

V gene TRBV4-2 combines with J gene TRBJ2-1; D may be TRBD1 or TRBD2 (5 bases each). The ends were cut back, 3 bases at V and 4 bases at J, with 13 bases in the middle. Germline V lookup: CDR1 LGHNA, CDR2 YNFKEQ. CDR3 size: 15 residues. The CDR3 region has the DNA TGTGCCAGCAGCCACAACCGGGACCAGTACAATGAGCAGTTCTTC. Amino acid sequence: CASSHNRDQYNEQFF.

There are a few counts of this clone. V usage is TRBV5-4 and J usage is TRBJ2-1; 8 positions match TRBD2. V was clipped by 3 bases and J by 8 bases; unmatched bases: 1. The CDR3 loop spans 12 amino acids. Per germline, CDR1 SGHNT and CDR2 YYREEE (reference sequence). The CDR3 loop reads CASSWREDEQFF. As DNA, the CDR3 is TGTGCCAGCAGCTGGCGGGAGGATGAGCAGTTCTTC.

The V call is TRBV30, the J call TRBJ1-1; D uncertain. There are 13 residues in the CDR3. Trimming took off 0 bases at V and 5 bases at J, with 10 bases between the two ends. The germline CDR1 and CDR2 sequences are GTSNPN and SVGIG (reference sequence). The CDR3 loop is CAWSVSEETEAFF. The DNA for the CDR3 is TGTGCCTGGAGTGTATCGGAAGAGACTGAAGCTTTCTTT.

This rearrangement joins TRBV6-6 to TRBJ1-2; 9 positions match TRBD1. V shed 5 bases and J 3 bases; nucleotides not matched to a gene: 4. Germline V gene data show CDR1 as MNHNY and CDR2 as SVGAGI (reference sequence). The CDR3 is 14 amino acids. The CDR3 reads CASSPGQGHYGYTF. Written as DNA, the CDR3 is TGTGCCAGCAGTCCCGGACAGGGGCACTATGGCTACACCTTC.

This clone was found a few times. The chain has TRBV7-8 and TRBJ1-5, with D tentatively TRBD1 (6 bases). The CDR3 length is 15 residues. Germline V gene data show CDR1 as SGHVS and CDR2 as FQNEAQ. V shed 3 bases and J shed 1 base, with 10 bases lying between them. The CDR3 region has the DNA TGTGCCAGCAGCTTGGGGGGGGCAAGCAATCAGCCCCAGCATTTT. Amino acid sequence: CASSLGGASNQPQHF.

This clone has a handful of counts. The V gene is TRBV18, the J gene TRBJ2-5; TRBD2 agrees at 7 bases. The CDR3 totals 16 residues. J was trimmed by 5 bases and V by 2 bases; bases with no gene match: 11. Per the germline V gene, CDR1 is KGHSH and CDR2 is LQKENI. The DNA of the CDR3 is TGTGCCAGCTCACCAGTCGGCGGGAGTTTCCCTGAGACCCAGTACTTC. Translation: CASSPVGGSFPETQYF.

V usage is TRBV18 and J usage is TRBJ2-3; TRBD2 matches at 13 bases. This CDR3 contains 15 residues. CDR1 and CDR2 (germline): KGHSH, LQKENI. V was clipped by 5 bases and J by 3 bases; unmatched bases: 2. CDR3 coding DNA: TGTGCCAGCTCAATGGGACTAGCGGGAACAGATACGCAGTATTTT. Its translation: CASSMGLAGTDTQYF.

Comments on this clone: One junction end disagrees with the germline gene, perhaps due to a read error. The CDR3 is CASSSIGTSRTEQYF. CDR3 nucleotides: TGTGCTAGCAGCTCTATCGGGACTAGCAGGACCGAGCAGTACTTC. The chain employs TRBV7-7 and TRBJ2-7, with TRBD2 matching 9 bases. The CDR3 length is 15 residues. From germline, CDR1 is SSHAT and CDR2 FNYEAQ (reference sequence).

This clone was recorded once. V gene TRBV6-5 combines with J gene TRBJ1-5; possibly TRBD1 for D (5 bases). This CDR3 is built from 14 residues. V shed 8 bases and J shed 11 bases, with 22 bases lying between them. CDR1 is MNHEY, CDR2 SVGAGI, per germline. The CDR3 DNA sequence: TGTGCCAGCCGGGCCGGGGGGACCGCCACGGCCCAGCATTTT. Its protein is CASRAGGTATAQHF.

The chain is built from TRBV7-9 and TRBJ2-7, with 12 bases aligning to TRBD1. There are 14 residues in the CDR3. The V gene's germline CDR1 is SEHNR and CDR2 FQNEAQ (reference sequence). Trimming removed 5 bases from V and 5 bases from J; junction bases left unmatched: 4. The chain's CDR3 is CASSAGQGADEQYF. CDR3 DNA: TGTGCCAGCAGCGCGGGACAGGGGGCAGACGAGCAGTACTTC.

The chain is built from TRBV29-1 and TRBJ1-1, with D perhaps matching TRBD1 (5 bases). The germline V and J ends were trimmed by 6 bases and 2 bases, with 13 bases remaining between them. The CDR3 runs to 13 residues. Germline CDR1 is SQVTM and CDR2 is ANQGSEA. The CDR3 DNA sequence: TGCAGCGTCCGACAGAACACTAACACTGAAGCTTTCTTT. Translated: CSVRQNTNTEAFF.

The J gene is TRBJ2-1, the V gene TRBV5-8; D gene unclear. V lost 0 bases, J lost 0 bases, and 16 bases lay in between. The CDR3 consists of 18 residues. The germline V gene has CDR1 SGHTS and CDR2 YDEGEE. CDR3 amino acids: CASSLAVGSLSSYNEQFF. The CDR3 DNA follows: TGTGCCAGCAGCTTGGCCGTGGGCTCTCTTAGCTCCTACAATGAGCAGTTCTTC. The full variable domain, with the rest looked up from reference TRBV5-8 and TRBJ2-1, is EAGVTQSPTHLIKTRGQQATLRCSPISGHTSVYWYQQALGLGLQFLLWYDEGEERNRGNFPPRFSGRQFPNYSSELNVNALELEDSALYLCASSLAVGSLSSYNEQFFGPGTRLTVL.

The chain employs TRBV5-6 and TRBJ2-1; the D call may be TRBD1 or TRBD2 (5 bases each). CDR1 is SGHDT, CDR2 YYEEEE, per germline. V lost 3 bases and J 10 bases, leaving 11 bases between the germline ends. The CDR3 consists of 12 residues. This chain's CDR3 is CASSWGTGEQFF. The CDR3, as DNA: TGTGCCAGCAGCTGGGGGACGGGGGAGCAGTTCTTC. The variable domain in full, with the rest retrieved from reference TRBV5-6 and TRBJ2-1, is DAGVTQSPTHLIKTRGQQVTLRCSPKSGHDTVSWYQQALGQGPQFIFQYYEEEERQRGNFPDRFSGHQFPNYSSELNVNALLLGDSALYLCASSWGTGEQFFGPGTRLTVL.

The CDR3 loop reads CATLGGVNQPQHF. DNA of the CDR3: TGTGCCACTCTTGGCGGGGTTAATCAGCCCCAGCATTTT. The J gene is TRBJ1-5, the V gene TRBV19, with no clear D. V lost 10 bases and J 4 bases, leaving 14 bases between the germline ends. Per germline, CDR1 LNHDA and CDR2 SQIVND (reference sequence). The CDR3 spans 13 residues.

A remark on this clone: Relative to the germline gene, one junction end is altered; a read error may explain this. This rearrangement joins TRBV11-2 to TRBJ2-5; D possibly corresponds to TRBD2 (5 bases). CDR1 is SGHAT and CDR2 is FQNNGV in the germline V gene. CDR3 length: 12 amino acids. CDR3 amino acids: CASSLEGETQYF. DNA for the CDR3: TGTGCCAGCAGCCTAGAGGGAGAGACCCAGTACTTC.

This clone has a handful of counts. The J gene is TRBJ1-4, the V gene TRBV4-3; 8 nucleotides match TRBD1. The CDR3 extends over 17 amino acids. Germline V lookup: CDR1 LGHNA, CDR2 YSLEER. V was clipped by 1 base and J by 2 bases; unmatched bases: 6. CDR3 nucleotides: TGCGCCAGCAGCCAAGGACCAGGGGGCGCGACTAATGAAAAACTGTTTTTT. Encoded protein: CASSQGPGGATNEKLFF.

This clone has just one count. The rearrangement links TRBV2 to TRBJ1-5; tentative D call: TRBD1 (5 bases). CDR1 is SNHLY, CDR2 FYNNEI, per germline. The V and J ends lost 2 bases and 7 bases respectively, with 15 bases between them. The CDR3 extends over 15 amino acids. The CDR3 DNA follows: TGTGCCAGCAGTGAAACCGGCAGGGCTGAACAGCCCCAGCATTTT. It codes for CASSETGRAEQPQHF.

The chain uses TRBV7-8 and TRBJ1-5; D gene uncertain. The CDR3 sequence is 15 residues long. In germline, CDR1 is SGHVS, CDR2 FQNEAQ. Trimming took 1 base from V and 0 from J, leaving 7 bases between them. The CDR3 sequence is CASSLGEYSNQPQHF. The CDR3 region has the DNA TGTGCCAGCAGCTTAGGGGAATATAGCAATCAGCCCCAGCATTTT.